This T cell receptor beta chain was sequenced during a study of blood T cells in healthy people across ages. Overall study findings and caveats: Per-million-T-cell TCR beta diversity fell roughly linearly with age. Naive T cell percentage by flow cytometry tracked strongly with beta diversity.

This clonotype appeared a few times. Its target is unknown. Primers used in a second PCR of roughly 6 to 12 cycles were a sample-barcoded 5' primer and a J-beta primer mix. TCRdb used MiXCR to reprocess the 5' RACE reads, holding one entry per CDR3 protein. This sample carries 1.5 million to 2 million distinct CDR3 sequences, roughly 52% of them seen once, and the ten largest clones take roughly 2.1%. The donors, aged roughly 6 to 90, were healthy Caucasians from Russia. The germline V gene encodes CDR1 DFQATT and CDR2 SNEGSKA (reference sequence). Deletions cut 1 base from V and 1 base from J, with 10 bases between. The CDR3 has 14 residues.

The chain has TRBV20-1 and TRBJ1-1, with a weak D call TRBD1 (5 bases). Material: blood. The source of this sequence is a middle-aged woman in good health. CDR3 sequence (DNA): TGCAGTGCTAGAGCAGGGTTTGAGAACACTGAAGCTTTCTTT. It encodes CSARAGFENTEAFF.